The table lists the clone carrying this T cell receptor beta chain with a few counts. What it binds is unknown. The germline V gene encodes CDR1 SEHNR and CDR2 FQNEAQ (reference sequence). The CDR3 extends over 13 amino acids. Trimming stripped 10 bases from V and 3 bases from J, with 15 bases between. Libraries were made from TCR beta cDNA, and they carried unique molecular identifiers. TCRdb re-called the PCR reads with MiXCR, one entry per CDR3 protein. Altogether roughly 180,000 distinct CDR3 sequences are present, 25% to 35% being singletons, with the ten largest covering about 1.6%. The sample belongs to a study of post-analysis software for immune sequencing data. Study-wide results and caveats: In patients, TRBV5-6, TRBV5-1 and TRBV20-1 belonged to five TRBV segments found more frequently than in controls.

This sequence originates from a girl under 18 with multiple sclerosis. Sequences were obtained from blood. This chain joins TRBV7-9 and TRBJ1-1, with D uncertain. The CDR3, as DNA: TGTGCCACCCACGGGAGTATGGACACTGAAGCTTTCTTT. It translates to CATHGSMDTEAFF.